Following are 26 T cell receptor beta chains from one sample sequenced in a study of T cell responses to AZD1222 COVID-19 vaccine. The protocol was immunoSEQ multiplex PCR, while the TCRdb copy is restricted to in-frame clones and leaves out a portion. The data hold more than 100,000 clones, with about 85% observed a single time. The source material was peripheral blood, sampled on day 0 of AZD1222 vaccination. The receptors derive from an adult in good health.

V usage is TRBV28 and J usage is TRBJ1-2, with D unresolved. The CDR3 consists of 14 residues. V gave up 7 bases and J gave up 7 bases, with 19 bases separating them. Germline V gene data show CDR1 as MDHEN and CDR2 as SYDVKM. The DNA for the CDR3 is TGTGCCAGCACCCCGGCGGAAAGGGCAAGTGGCTACACCTTC. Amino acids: CASTPAERASGYTF.

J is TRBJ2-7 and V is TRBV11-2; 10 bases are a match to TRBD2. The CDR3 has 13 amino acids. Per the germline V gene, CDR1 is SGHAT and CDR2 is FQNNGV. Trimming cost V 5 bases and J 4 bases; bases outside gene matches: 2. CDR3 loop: CASSPSGSYEQYF. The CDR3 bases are TGTGCCAGCAGCCCTAGCGGGAGTTACGAGCAGTACTTC.

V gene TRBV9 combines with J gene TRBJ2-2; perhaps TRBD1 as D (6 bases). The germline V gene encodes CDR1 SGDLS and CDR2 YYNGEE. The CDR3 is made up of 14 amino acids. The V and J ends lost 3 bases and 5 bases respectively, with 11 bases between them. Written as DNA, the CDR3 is TGTGCCAGCAGCGGGACAGCTCTAACCGGGGAGCTGTTTTTT. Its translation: CASSGTALTGELFF. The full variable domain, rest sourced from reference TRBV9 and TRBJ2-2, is DSGVTQTPKHLITATGQRVTLRCSPRSGDLSVYWYQQSLDQGLQFLIQYYNGEERAKGNILERFSAQQFPDLHSELNLSSLELGDSALYFCASSGTALTGELFFGEGSRLTVL.

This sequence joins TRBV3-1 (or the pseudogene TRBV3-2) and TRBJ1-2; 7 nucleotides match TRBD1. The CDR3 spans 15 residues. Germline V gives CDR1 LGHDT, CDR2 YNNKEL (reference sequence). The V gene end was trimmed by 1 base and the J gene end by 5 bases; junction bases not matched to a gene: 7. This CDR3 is CASSQGRQGPYGYTF. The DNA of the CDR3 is TGTGCCAGCAGCCAAGGCCGACAGGGCCCTTATGGCTACACCTTC.

CDR3 sequence: CASSSIEAHTGELFF. DNA of the CDR3: TGTGCCAGCAGCTCGATTGAAGCACACACCGGGGAGCTGTTTTTT. The J gene is TRBJ2-2, the V gene TRBV5-6; D gene ambiguous. The CDR3 covers 15 residues. CDR1 SGHDT and CDR2 YYEEEE come from the germline V gene. Trimming removed 3 bases at V and 3 bases at J, with 12 bases between.

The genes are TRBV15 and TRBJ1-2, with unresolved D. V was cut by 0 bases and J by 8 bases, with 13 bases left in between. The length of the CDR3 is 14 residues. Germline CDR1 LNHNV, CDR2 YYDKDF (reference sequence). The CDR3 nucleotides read TGTGCCACCAGCAGAGACAGGAGCTTCGGGGGCTACACCTTC. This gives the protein CATSRDRSFGGYTF.

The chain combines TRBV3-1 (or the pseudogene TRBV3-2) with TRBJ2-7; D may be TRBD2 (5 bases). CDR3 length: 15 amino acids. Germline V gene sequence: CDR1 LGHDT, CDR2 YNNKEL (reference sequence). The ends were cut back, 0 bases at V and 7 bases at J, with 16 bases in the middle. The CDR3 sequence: CASSQEPSISGEQYF. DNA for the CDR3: TGTGCCAGCAGCCAAGAACCGTCAATCTCGGGGGAGCAGTACTTC.

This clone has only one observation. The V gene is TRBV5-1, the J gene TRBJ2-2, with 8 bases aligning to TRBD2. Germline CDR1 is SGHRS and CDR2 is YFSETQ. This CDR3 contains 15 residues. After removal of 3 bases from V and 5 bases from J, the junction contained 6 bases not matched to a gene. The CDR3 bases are TGCGCCAGCAGCTCGACCGGGACTAGTACCGGGGAGCTGTTTTTT. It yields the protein CASSSTGTSTGELFF.

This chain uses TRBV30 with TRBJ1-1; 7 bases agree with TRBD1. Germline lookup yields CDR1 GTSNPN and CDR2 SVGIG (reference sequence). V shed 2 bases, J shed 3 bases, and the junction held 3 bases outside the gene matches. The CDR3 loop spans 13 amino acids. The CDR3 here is CAWSRDRDTEAFF. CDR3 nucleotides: TGTGCCTGGAGTCGCGACAGGGACACTGAAGCTTTCTTT.

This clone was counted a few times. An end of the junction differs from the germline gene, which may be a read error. The CDR3 DNA follows: TGTGCCAGCAGTTTAGCGGGAGGGATGAACACCGGGGAGCTGTTTTTT. Translating gives CASSLAGGMNTGELFF. The chain combines TRBV7-9 with TRBJ2-2; 11 bases align to TRBD2. The CDR3 length is 16 residues. Germline loops: CDR1 SEHNR, CDR2 FQNEAQ (reference sequence).

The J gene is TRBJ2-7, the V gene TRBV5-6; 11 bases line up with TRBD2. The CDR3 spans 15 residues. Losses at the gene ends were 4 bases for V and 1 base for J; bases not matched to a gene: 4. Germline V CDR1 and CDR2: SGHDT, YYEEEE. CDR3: CASSRIAGGSYEQYF. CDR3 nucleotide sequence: TGTGCCAGCAGCCGGATAGCGGGAGGGTCCTACGAGCAGTACTTC.

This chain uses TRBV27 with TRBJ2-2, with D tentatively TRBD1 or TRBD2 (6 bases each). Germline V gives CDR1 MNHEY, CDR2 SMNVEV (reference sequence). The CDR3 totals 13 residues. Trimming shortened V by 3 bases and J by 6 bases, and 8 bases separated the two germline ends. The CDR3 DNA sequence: TGTGCCAGCAGTTTTCGGGGGCCCGGGGAGCTGTTTTTT. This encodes CASSFRGPGELFF.

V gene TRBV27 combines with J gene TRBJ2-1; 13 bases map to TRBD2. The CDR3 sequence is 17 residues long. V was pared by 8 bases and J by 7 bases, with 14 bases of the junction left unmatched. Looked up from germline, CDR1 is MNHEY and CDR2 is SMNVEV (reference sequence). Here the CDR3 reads CASEIWGTSGKGNEQFF. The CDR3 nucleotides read TGTGCCAGCGAAATCTGGGGGACTAGCGGGAAGGGAAATGAGCAGTTCTTC.

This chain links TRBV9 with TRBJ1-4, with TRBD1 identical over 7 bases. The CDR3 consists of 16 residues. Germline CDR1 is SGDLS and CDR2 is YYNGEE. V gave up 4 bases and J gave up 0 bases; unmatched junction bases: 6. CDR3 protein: CASSSQGGTTNEKLFF. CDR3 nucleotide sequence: TGTGCCAGCAGCTCCCAGGGGGGAACAACTAATGAAAAACTGTTTTTT.

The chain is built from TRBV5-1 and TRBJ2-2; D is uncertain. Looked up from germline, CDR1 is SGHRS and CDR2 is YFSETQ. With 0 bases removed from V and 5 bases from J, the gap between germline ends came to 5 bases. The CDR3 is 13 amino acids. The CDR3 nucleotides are TGCGCCAGCAGCTTGGTTGGGACCGGGGAGCTGTTTTTT. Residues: CASSLVGTGELFF.

The CDR3 protein is CASSPRDRVDYGYTF. The CDR3 region has the DNA TGTGCCAGCAGCCCACGGGACAGGGTTGACTATGGCTACACCTTC. V and J are TRBV3-1 (or the pseudogene TRBV3-2) and TRBJ1-2; TRBD1 agrees at 9 bases. The CDR3 length is 15 residues. V trimming: 4 bases; J trimming: 3 bases; junction bases outside the gene matches: 6. CDR1 and CDR2 from the germline V gene are LGHDT and YNNKEL (reference sequence).

CDR3 DNA: TGTGCCACCAGCAGAGATAATGTTGTGCTTGCGGAGCTGTTTTTT. Protein product: CATSRDNVVLAELFF. V is TRBV15 and J is TRBJ2-2; D remains ambiguous. Per the germline V gene, CDR1 is LNHNV and CDR2 is YYDKDF (reference sequence). The CDR3 runs 15 residues. V lost 0 bases to trimming and J lost 10 bases, with 15 bases between them. Looking up the rest from reference TRBV15 and TRBJ2-2 gives the full variable domain: DAMVIQNPRYQVTQFGKPVTLSCSQTLNHNVMYWYQQKSSQAPKLLFHYYDKDFNNEADTPDNFQSRRPNTSFCFLDIRSPGLGDTAMYLCATSRDNVVLAELFFGEGSRLTVL.

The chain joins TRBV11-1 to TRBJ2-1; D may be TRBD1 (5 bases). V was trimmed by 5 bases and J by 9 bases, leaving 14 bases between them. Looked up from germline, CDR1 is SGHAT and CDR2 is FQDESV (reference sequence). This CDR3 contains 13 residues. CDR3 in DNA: TGTGCCAGCAGCCGCTTTGCCGACAGTGAGCAGTTCTTC. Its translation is CASSRFADSEQFF.

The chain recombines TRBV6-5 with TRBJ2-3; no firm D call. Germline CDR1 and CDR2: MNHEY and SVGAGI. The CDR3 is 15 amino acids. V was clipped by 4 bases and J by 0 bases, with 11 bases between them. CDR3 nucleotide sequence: TGTGCCAGCAGTTTTAAGCTCCTTAGCACAGATACGCAGTATTTT. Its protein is CASSFKLLSTDTQYF.

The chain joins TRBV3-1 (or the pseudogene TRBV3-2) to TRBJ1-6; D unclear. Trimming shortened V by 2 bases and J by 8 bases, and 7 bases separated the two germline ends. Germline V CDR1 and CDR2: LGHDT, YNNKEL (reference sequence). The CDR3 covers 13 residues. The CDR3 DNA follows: TGTGCCAGCAGCCAACGCTGGGATTCACCCCTCCACTTT. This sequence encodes CASSQRWDSPLHF.

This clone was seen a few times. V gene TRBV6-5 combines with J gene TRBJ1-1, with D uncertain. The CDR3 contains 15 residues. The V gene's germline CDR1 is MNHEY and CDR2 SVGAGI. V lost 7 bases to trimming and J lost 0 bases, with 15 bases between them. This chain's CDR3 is CASILGGTMNTEAFF. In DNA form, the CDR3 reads TGTGCCAGCATTCTCGGAGGAACCATGAACACTGAAGCTTTCTTT.

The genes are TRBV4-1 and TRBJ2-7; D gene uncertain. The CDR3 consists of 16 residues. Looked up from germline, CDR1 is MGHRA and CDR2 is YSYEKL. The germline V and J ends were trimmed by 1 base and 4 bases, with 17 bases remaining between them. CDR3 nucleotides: TGCGCCAGCAGCCAAGGATCAGGCTCCATCTGGTACGAGCAGTACTTC. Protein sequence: CASSQGSGSIWYEQYF.

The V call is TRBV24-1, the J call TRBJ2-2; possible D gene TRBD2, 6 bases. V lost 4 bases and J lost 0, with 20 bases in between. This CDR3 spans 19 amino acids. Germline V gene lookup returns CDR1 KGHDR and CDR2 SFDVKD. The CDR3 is CATSDLRGTPETNTGELFF. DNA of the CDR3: TGTGCCACCAGTGACCTAAGAGGGACTCCCGAGACGAACACCGGGGAGCTGTTTTTT.

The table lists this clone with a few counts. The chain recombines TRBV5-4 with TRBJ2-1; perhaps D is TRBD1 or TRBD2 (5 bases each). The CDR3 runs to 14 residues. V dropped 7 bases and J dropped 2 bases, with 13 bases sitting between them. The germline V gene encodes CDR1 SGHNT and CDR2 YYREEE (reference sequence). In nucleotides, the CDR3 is TGTGCCAGCTCCCTTAGGGGAGCCTACAATGAGCAGTTCTTC. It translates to CASSLRGAYNEQFF.

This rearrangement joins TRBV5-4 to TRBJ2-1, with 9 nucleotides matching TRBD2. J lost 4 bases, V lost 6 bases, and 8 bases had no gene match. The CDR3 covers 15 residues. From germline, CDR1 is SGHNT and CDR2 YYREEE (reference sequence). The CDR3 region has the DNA TGTGCCAGCACGGGGCGGGAGGGGATTTACAATGAGCAGTTCTTC. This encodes CASTGREGIYNEQFF.

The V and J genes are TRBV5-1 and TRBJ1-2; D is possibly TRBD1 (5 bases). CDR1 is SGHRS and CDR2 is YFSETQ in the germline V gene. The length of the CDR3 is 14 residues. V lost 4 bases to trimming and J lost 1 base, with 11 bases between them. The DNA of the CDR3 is TGCGCCAGCAGCCGGGACGGCATTAACTATGGCTACACCTTC. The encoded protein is CASSRDGINYGYTF. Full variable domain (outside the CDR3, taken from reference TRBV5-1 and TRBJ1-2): KAGVTQTPRYLIKTRGQQVTLSCSPISGHRSVSWYQQTPGQGLQFLFEYFSETQRNKGNFPGRFSGRQFSNSRSEMNVSTLELGDSALYLCASSRDGINYGYTFGSGTRLTVV.